Listed below are T cell receptor beta chains from one sample, sequenced in a study of shared clonotypes between healthy human individuals. The assay was immunoSEQ multiplex PCR, and TCRdb's table has in-frame clones only and misses some. Of fewer than 500,000 clones listed, 75% to 80% are singletons. The specimen sequenced was PBMCs. These receptors were collected from a middle-aged woman in good health. Some clones in this sample may be carry-over from other donors' samples. CDR3s include the opening cysteine and the closing phenylalanine or tryptophan. D genes are given only for firm matches. For some rows the clone size is stated as once, few or many, or as a class when expanded; others skip it.

clone_size	j_call	d_call	v_call	cdr3_nt	cdr3_aa
.	TRBJ2-2	TRBD1	TRBV5-1	TGCGCCAGCAGCTTCCTAGGACAGGGCGGAGGCGGGGAGCTGTTTTTT	CASSFLGQGGGGELFF
.	TRBJ1-1	TRBD1	TRBV7-6	TGTGCCAGCAGCAAGACAGGGGGCGCGAACACTGAAGCTTTCTTT	CASSKTGGANTEAFF
.	TRBJ2-3	.	TRBV4-3	TGCGCCAGCAGCCGTGGGCGGAGGGATAGCACAGATACGCAGTATTTT	CASSRGRRDSTDTQYF
.	TRBJ2-6	.	TRBV19	TGTGCCAGTTCGGTTATGCACTCTGGGGCCAACGTCCTGACTTTC	CASSVMHSGANVLTF
.	TRBJ1-2	.	TRBV30	TGCGCCTGGAACAGCGTATTCTATGGCTACACCTTC	CAWNSVFYGYTF
.	TRBJ2-3	.	TRBV5-4	TGTGCCAGCAGCTGGGCCCCTCGGTCGGATACGCAGTATTTT	CASSWAPRSDTQYF
.	TRBJ2-7	.	TRBV14	TGTGCCAGCAGCCAAGCACTAGCAAGGGAGCAGTACTTC	CASSQALAREQYF
once	TRBJ1-5	.	TRBV7-2	TGTGCCAGCAGCTCCATTTCCGGGGGCAATCAGCCCCAGCATTTT	CASSSISGGNQPQHF
.	TRBJ2-1	TRBD2	TRBV2	TGTGCCAGCAGTGCCGAGCGGGAGAGTTACAATGAGCAGTTCTTC	CASSAERESYNEQFF
.	TRBJ1-3	.	TRBV6-6	TGTGCCAGCAGTACACCAGGGGCTGGAAACACCATATATTTT	CASSTPGAGNTIYF
many	TRBJ2-3	TRBD2	TRBV4-3	TGCGCCAGCAGCCAAGATGGAGGAGGTAGCGGGACCCACACAGATACGCAGTATTTT	CASSQDGGGSGTHTDTQYF
.	TRBJ1-4	.	TRBV10-1	TGCGCCAGCAGTTTTGGACTGGGTGAAAAACTGTTTTTT	CASSFGLGEKLFF
.	TRBJ2-1	.	TRBV11-1	TGTGCCAGCAGCTTAGTCCTAGCGACTACGGGATACAATGAGCAGTTCTTC	CASSLVLATTGYNEQFF
.	TRBJ2-3	TRBD2	TRBV9	TGTGCCAGCAGCGTAGCTCCAAGGACTAGCGGGAGAGTCACAGATACGCAGTATTTT	CASSVAPRTSGRVTDTQYF
.	TRBJ2-4	.	TRBV10-3	TGTGCCATCGGGCAGGGGAGGGACATTCAGTACTTC	CAIGQGRDIQYF
.	TRBJ2-7	TRBD1	TRBV5-1	TGCGCCAGCAGCTTGGAGGGCAGGGGGCCAGACGAGCAGTACTTC	CASSLEGRGPDEQYF
once	TRBJ2-7	.	TRBV6-1	TGTGCCAGCAGTGAGAGGGGAAACTACGAGCAGTACTTC	CASSERGNYEQYF
.	TRBJ1-1	TRBD1	TRBV5-5	TGTGCCAGCAGCTTTCAGACAGGGCTGAACACTGAAGCTTTCTTT	CASSFQTGLNTEAFF
once	TRBJ1-2	.	TRBV7-2	TGTGCCAGCAGCCCGGGGGCTAACTATGGCTACACCTTC	CASSPGANYGYTF
.	TRBJ2-5	TRBD2	TRBV11-2	TGTGCCAGCAGCTTAGGGCCTAGCGGGAGGGTGGAAGAGACCCAGTACTTC	CASSLGPSGRVEETQYF
few	TRBJ2-2	TRBD1	TRBV2	TGTGCCAGCAGGGGGACAGTAGCGTTCGGGGAGCTGTTTTTT	CASRGTVAFGELFF
.	TRBJ2-6	TRBD2	TRBV28	TGTGCCAGCAGGCAAGCGGGACTAGCGGGAGGATCTGGGGCCAACGTCCTGACTTTC	CASRQAGLAGGSGANVLTF
.	TRBJ1-2	.	TRBV7-7	TGTGCTAGCAGCCCGGGGCCAGGCTATGGCTACACCTTC	CASSPGPGYGYTF
.	TRBJ1-1	.	TRBV4-3	TGCGCCAGCAGCCAAGAACGCACAGGGTCGGGAACTGAAGCTTTCTTT	CASSQERTGSGTEAFF
.	TRBJ2-5	TRBD2	TRBV19	TGTGCCAGTGCGGGAGGAGCGGGAGTCGGTGAGACCCAGTACTTC	CASAGGAGVGETQYF
few	TRBJ2-2	.	TRBV27	TGTGCCAGCAGTTTCAGGGGATATACCGGGGAGCTGTTTTTT	CASSFRGYTGELFF
.	TRBJ2-1	.	TRBV18	TGTGCCAGCTCACCCACTAGTGACAATGAGCAGTTCTTC	CASSPTSDNEQFF
.	TRBJ2-1	.	TRBV5-1	TGCGCCAGCAGCTTAAATAATGAGCAGTTCTTC	CASSLNNEQFF